The 5 T cell receptor beta chains presented below share a single source sample, sequenced in a study of CD8 T cells in ankylosing spondylitis. Using its own MiXCR run on the 5' RACE reads, TCRdb lists one record per CDR3 protein. The repertoire holds about 35,000 distinct CDR3 sequences, about a tenth seen once, with about a sixth in the top ten. Material for sequencing was blood, either unsorted or a sorted T cell fraction (not recorded which). These receptors originate from a male donor with ankylosing spondylitis or in good health (not recorded which).

This clonotype was found many times. The CDR3: CASSPLAGGPETQYF. The CDR3 DNA follows: TGTGCCAGCTCACCACTAGCGGGAGGGCCGGAGACCCAGTACTTC. V gene TRBV18 combines with J gene TRBJ2-5; 11 nucleotides align to TRBD2. The CDR3 covers 15 residues. After removal of 1 base from V and 5 bases from J, the junction contained 3 bases not matched to a gene. Germline V gene sequence: CDR1 KGHSH, CDR2 LQKENI.

This clonotype was recorded at least ten times. This chain joins TRBV20-1 and TRBJ2-3, with a tentative D call TRBD2 (6 bases). This CDR3 spans 14 amino acids. CDR1 is DFQATT, CDR2 SNEGSKA, per germline (reference sequence). Trimming took 4 bases from V and 1 from J, leaving 12 bases between them. In nucleotides, the CDR3 is TGCAGTGCTACGCCGATAGCGGGCACAGATACGCAGTATTTT. Residues: CSATPIAGTDTQYF.

In its sample, this clonotype was seen many times. V gene TRBV6-2 or TRBV6-3 combines with J gene TRBJ2-4; D might be TRBD1 (6 bases). V was trimmed by 0 bases and J by 0 bases, leaving 15 bases between them. CDR3 length: 18 residues. Germline CDR1 and CDR2: MNHEY and SVGEGT. The CDR3 nucleotides read TGTGCCAGCAGTTACTCTGCGGACAGTCCTTTAGCCAAAAACATTCAGTACTTC. Residues: CASSYSADSPLAKNIQYF.

V usage is TRBV5-1 and J usage is TRBJ2-6, with TRBD2 identical over 7 bases. This CDR3 contains 17 residues. V lost 6 bases and J lost 0; bases outside the gene matches: 9. CDR1 and CDR2 (germline): SGHRS, YFSETQ. The DNA for the CDR3 is TGCGCCAGCATGCCGGGACTAACAGGCTCTGGGGCCAACGTCCTGACTTTC. It yields the protein CASMPGLTGSGANVLTF.

This clonotype was observed many times. This rearrangement joins TRBV9 to TRBJ2-5; 9 positions agree with TRBD2. V gave up 0 bases and J gave up 5 bases; unmatched junction bases: 11. This CDR3 comprises 17 residues. From germline, CDR1 is SGDLS and CDR2 YYNGEE. Written as DNA, the CDR3 is TGTGCCAGCAGCGTAGGGGCGGGAGGGCCGATGATGGAGACCCAGTACTTC. It yields the protein CASSVGAGGPMMETQYF. The variable domain in full, with the rest retrieved from reference TRBV9 and TRBJ2-5, is DSGVTQTPKHLITATGQRVTLRCSPRSGDLSVYWYQQSLDQGLQFLIQYYNGEERAKGNILERFSAQQFPDLHSELNLSSLELGDSALYFCASSVGAGGPMMETQYFGPGTRLLVL.